A selection of T cell receptor beta chains follows, all from one sample in a study of T cells in Graves' hyperthyroidism and ophthalmopathy. MiXCR, run by TCRdb on the multiplex PCR reads, gives a single entry per CDR3 protein. The sample records around 700,000 distinct CDR3 sequences, about 17% being singletons. Material for sequencing was blood. These receptors were taken from a woman aged 45-65 years with Graves' hyperthyroidism that later progressed to Graves' ophthalmopathy. The CDR3 runs from the conserved cysteine through the conserved F or W. A D gene is named only where the DNA matches it firmly. The size field is filled for only some rows; it gives once, few, many or a size class.

TRBV6-1	many	TRBJ1-1	15	.	TGTGCCAGCACCCCCCCGAGAAGCAGGAACACTGAAGCTTTCTTT	CASTPPRSRNTEAFF
TRBV12-3/TRBV12-4	many	TRBJ1-2	17	TRBD1	TGTGCCAGCAGTTTCTCAGGACAGGGGGCATTCAACTATGGCTACACCTTC	CASSFSGQGAFNYGYTF
TRBV3-1	few	TRBJ1-3	14	TRBD1	TGTGCCAGCAAAACAGGGGCGGGAGGAAACACCATATATTTT	CASKTGAGGNTIYF
TRBV18	.	TRBJ1-2	12	.	TGTGCCAGCTCACCAACAGGGAGGGGCTACACCTTC	CASSPTGRGYTF
TRBV29-1	few	TRBJ2-7	15	.	TGCAGCGTTGAAGCGCCGGGGGCGCCTGGTTACGAGCAGTACTTC	CSVEAPGAPGYEQYF
TRBV5-6	few	TRBJ1-2	12	.	TGTGCCTGCAGCTTGTCCGACTATGGCTACACCTTC	CACSLSDYGYTF
TRBV20-1	few	TRBJ2-3	12	.	TGCAGTGCTAGGACAGCTCGGGGAACGCAGTATTTT	CSARTARGTQYF
TRBV20-1	.	TRBJ2-7	15	TRBD1	TGCAGTGCTAGCCAGCCGGGACAGAGGATCTACGAGCAGTACTTC	CSASQPGQRIYEQYF
TRBV3-1	.	TRBJ1-1	14	.	TGTGCCAGCAGCCGAGCTGACAGGAACACTGAAGCTTTCTTT	CASSRADRNTEAFF
TRBV6-6	few	TRBJ2-3	14	.	TGTGCCAGCAGTTACGACAGGTTCACAGATACGCAGTATTTT	CASSYDRFTDTQYF
TRBV7-8	.	TRBJ1-3	15	.	TGTGCCAGCGGAAGGGACACGAATTCTGGAAACACCATATATTTT	CASGRDTNSGNTIYF
TRBV6-5	few	TRBJ1-5	16	.	TGTGCCAGCAGTTACTCGACCGGGGCCTACGGCCAGCCCCAGCATTTT	CASSYSTGAYGQPQHF
TRBV5-6	.	TRBJ2-5	13	TRBD1	TGTGCCAGCAGCCAGACAGGGGTCGAGACCCAGTACTTC	CASSQTGVETQYF
TRBV3-1	many	TRBJ1-5	14	.	TGTGCCAGCAGCCAAGAGACAGCCAATCAGCCCCAGCATTTT	CASSQETANQPQHF
TRBV11-2	.	TRBJ2-5	17	TRBD2	TGTGCCAGCAGCGCCTCTAGCGGCGGGGCTCCCCAAGAGACCCAGTACTTC	CASSASSGGAPQETQYF
TRBV12-3/TRBV12-4	few	TRBJ2-1	16	TRBD2	TGTGCCAGCAGTTCTATTATAGCGGGGCTCTCCAATGAGCAGTTCTTC	CASSSIIAGLSNEQFF
TRBV20-1	many	TRBJ2-3	15	.	TGCAGTGCGGCCCGGGACAACCCTAGCACAGATACGCAGTATTTT	CSAARDNPSTDTQYF
TRBV7-6	.	TRBJ1-3	17	.	TGTGCCAGCAGCTCGTATGAAGCGCAACTCTCTGGAAACACCATATATTTT	CASSSYEAQLSGNTIYF
TRBV20-1	many	TRBJ2-3	12	.	TGCAGTGCTGAGGGGACCGCAGATACGCAGTATTTT	CSAEGTADTQYF
TRBV12-3/TRBV12-4	many	TRBJ1-5	13	.	TGTGCCAGCAGTTCGACGGCGAATCAGCCCCAGCATTTT	CASSSTANQPQHF
TRBV7-3	many	TRBJ1-1	17	TRBD1	TGTGCCAGCAGCCCCGGGCAGGGGGGACCCATGAACACTGAAGCTTTCTTT	CASSPGQGGPMNTEAFF
TRBV12-3/TRBV12-4	few	TRBJ2-1	14	TRBD1	TGTGCCAGCAGTTTCGGGACAGGGGACAATGAGCAGTTCTTC	CASSFGTGDNEQFF
TRBV30	few	TRBJ1-6	14	.	TGTGCCTGGATCCCTCGGACCCGGCATTCACCCCTCCACTTT	CAWIPRTRHSPLHF
TRBV4-1	.	TRBJ1-1	15	.	TGCGCCAGCAGCCAAGAGAGCGGAGTCAACACTGAAGCTTTCTTT	CASSQESGVNTEAFF